The 7 T cell receptor beta chains below all came from one sample that was sequenced in a study of blood T cell repertoires in COVID-19. This table comes from immunoSEQ multiplex PCR, and its TCRdb copy is limited to in-frame clones, with some not included. The sample shows 150,000 to 180,000 clones, roughly four fifths of them seen only once. The sequencing input was peripheral blood. The receptors originated from an older woman with acute or convalescent COVID-19.

This chain joins TRBV19 and TRBJ1-4; D possibly corresponds to TRBD1 (6 bases). Germline-derived CDR1 and CDR2 are LNHDA and SQIVND (reference sequence). V gave up 4 bases and J gave up 8 bases, with 17 bases separating them. This CDR3 is built from 15 residues. As DNA, the CDR3 is TGTGCCAGTAGTACCCCCTTGGGGGCAGGAGAAAAACTGTTTTTT. Protein product: CASSTPLGAGEKLFF. Full variable domain (rest looked up from reference TRBV19 and TRBJ1-4): DGGITQSPKYLFRKEGQNVTLSCEQNLNHDAMYWYRQDPGQGLRLIYYSQIVNDFQKGDIAEGYSVSREKKESFPLTVTSAQKNPTAFYLCASSTPLGAGEKLFFGSGTQLSVL.

The genes are TRBV7-9 and TRBJ2-7, with 9 bases that match TRBD1. The CDR3 runs 15 residues. The ends lost 5 bases at V and 4 bases at J; junction bases unmatched: 9. The germline V gene encodes CDR1 SEHNR and CDR2 FQNEAQ (reference sequence). The DNA for the CDR3 is TGTGCCAGCAGCCCCGGGACAGGGTTACATTACGAGCAGTACGTC. It codes for CASSPGTGLHYEQYV.

The rearrangement links TRBV28 to TRBJ2-7; TRBD1 aligns across 7 bases. This CDR3 is 13 amino acids long. Germline values: CDR1 MDHEN, CDR2 SYDVKM. V lost 4 bases and J lost 7; bases outside the gene matches: 7. For the CDR3, the DNA is TGTGCCAGCAGTTCGTCGAGGGGGCTGGAGCAGTACGTC. Its translation is CASSSSRGLEQYV.

The J gene is TRBJ1-2, the V gene TRBV27, with D tentatively TRBD1 (5 bases). The V end lost 3 bases, the J end lost 2 bases, and 13 bases lay between the germline ends. CDR3 length: 15 residues. Germline CDR1 and CDR2: MNHEY and SMNVEV (reference sequence). DNA for the CDR3: TGTGCCAGCAGTTTGGGCGGGACGGAGAACTATGGCTACACCTTC. Amino acids: CASSLGGTENYGYTF.

The CDR3 region has the DNA TGTGCCAGCAGCTTATTCCCAGTTTTGAACACTGAAGCTTTCTTT. Translation gives CASSLFPVLNTEAFF. The V gene is TRBV7-2, the J gene TRBJ1-1, with D hard to call. V lost 2 bases, J lost 0 bases, and 10 bases lay in between. CDR3 size: 15 residues. Per the germline V gene, CDR1 is SGHTA and CDR2 is FQGNSA.

The rearrangement links TRBV10-2 to TRBJ2-7; D might be TRBD1 (5 bases). V was clipped by 7 bases and J by 5 bases, with 12 bases between them. CDR3 length: 12 residues. Germline CDR1 and CDR2: WSHSY and SAAADI. CDR3 nucleotide sequence: TGCGCCAGCACCGACAGCCTCCACGAGCAGTACGTC. Amino acids: CASTDSLHEQYV.

The chain carries TRBV1 and TRBJ2-3; the table's D call, TRBD2, has no DNA check behind it. TRBV1 is marked as a pseudogene. The CDR3 runs to 14 residues. In DNA form, the CDR3 reads TGCACCAGCAGCCCCCAAGCTAGCACAGATACGCAGTATTTT. Translating it yields CTSSPQASTDTQYF.